The present T cell receptor (beta chain) was sequenced within a study of regulatory T cells in long-lasting Graves disease. Whole-study findings and limits: Among persistent patients, a larger number of public clonotypes were shared (2,741) than among newly diagnosed patients (about 1,000).

The sample's time point: persistent/refractory GD, antithyroid drugs over 5 years with positive TRAb. Preparation of the TCR library used RNA extracted from PBMCs. V gave up 5 bases and J gave up 3 bases; unmatched junction bases: 2. Germline CDR1 reads SGHRS; CDR2 reads YFSETQ. This CDR3 has 14 residues. This clonotype was counted between two and nine times. No antigen is known for it. Through Arm-PCR of CDR3 regions and iRepertoire HTBI primers, TCR beta libraries were built. TCRdb itself ran the multiplex PCR reads through MiXCR, one entry per CDR3 protein. The sample includes 650,000 to 700,000 distinct CDR3 sequences, approximately 29% of them seen just once.

This chain uses TRBV5-1 with TRBJ2-7; 13 bases are shared with TRBD2. The material sequenced was peripheral blood mononuclear cells (PBMCs), taken when the disease was refractory, from a patient treated with antithyroid drugs. The sequence was collected from a female donor with Graves disease. The CDR3 reads CASRGTSGIYEQYF. For the CDR3, the DNA is TGCGCCAGCAGGGGGACTAGCGGGATCTACGAGCAGTACTTC.